This T cell receptor (beta chain) came from a study of shared clonotypes between healthy human individuals. Study outcomes and limitations: Generally, naive subsets came out with larger estimated richness than memory subsets.

CD45RO-negative, CCR7-positively selected cells formed the naive CD8 fraction, excluding terminally differentiated effector memory CD45RA+ cells. In germline, CDR1 is MDHEN, CDR2 SYDVKM. V lost 3 bases and J lost 4, with 13 bases in between. The CDR3 extends over 15 amino acids. Worth noting for this clone: The target antigen is unknown.

In the authors' workflow: ImmunoSEQ yielded junction-only sequences lacking quality scores, so filtering differed. Method: immunoSEQ multiplex PCR; TCRdb's copy keeps in-frame clones and lacks some. For V, J and clone size, that table is used; D and trimming come from the DNA. The table records around 2.1 million clones, more than 85% of them present only once. The chain employs TRBV28 and TRBJ1-5, with D possibly being TRBD1 (5 bases). The material sequenced was naive CD8+ T cells from PBMCs. This sequence originates from a man between 18 and 29 years old in good health. Some clones in this sample may be carry-over from other donors' samples. The chain's CDR3 is CASSLDMGGNQPQHF. The CDR3 coding sequence is TGTGCCAGCAGTTTGGACATGGGGGGGAATCAGCCCCAGCATTTT.